This T cell receptor beta chain comes out of a study of response to subunit inactivated influenza vaccine. The study's findings and limits: The authors offered the suggestion that each seasonal influenza vaccination recruits few new T cells.

This clonotype was recorded a few times. Its antigen is not known. TCRdb analysed the RT-PCR reads with MiXCR anew, one entry per CDR3 protein. The sample has about 570,000 distinct CDR3 sequences, 10% to 12% seen once. The CDR3 contains 17 residues. V lost 2 bases and J lost 5; bases outside the gene matches: 5. The germline V gene encodes CDR1 LGHDT and CDR2 YNNKEL (reference sequence). The sample also formed part of further work on T cells expressing NK-cell markers. This second study notes: Libraries used 5'RACE template switching adding universal primer site and UMIs. Several experiments added an anti-gamma-delta TCR antibody to sort only alpha-beta TCR T cells.

V gene TRBV3-1 combines with J gene TRBJ2-1; 14 nucleotides line up with TRBD2. This TCR was sampled from a man in his forties or fifties who received an inactivated influenza vaccine. This specimen consisted of PBMCs from blood, obtained on the day of vaccination. CDR3 bases: TGTGCCAGCAGCCAATTCTCGACTAGCGGGAGGGACAATGAGCAGTTCTTC. Encoded protein: CASSQFSTSGRDNEQFF.